The rows below give T cell receptor beta chains drawn from one sample of a study of cytotoxic CD8 clonotypes in ibrutinib-treated CLL. The repertoire was sequenced with immunoSEQ multiplex PCR; TCRdb's copy has only in-frame clones and lacks some. The sample consists of approximately 340,000 clones, about 64% of them appearing once. Sequenced material: PBMCs, taken after 36 months of ibrutinib treatment. The receptors stem from a human donor with chronic lymphocytic leukemia. Both conserved end residues are part of each CDR3. Each record gives: V gene, J gene, D gene, clone size, CDR3 protein, CDR3 DNA. The D gene is left open where the match is weak. A row's size may be missing; if present it is once, few, many or a size class.

V: TRBV4-1
J: TRBJ2-7
D: .
size: .
CDR3: CASSQGSPYEQYF
DNA: TGCGCCAGCAGCCAAGGGTCCCCCTACGAGCAGTACTTC

V: TRBV18
J: TRBJ1-1
D: .
size: .
CDR3: CASSPGGDMNTEAFF
DNA: TGTGCCAGCTCACCCGGGGGGGACATGAACACTGAAGCTTTCTTT

V: TRBV5-1
J: TRBJ2-3
D: .
size: .
CDR3: CASSTVRGTDTQYF
DNA: TGCGCCAGCAGCACCGTCCGGGGAACAGATACGCAGTATTTT

V: TRBV5-1
J: TRBJ2-1
D: .
size: .
CDR3: CASSLADLANEQFF
DNA: TGCGCCAGCAGCTTGGCCGATCTAGCTAATGAGCAGTTCTTC

V: TRBV15
J: TRBJ2-3
D: TRBD2
size: .
CDR3: CATSRGGNSGGVSDTQYF
DNA: TGTGCCACCAGCAGGGGTGGTAATAGCGGGGGGGTTTCAGATACGCAGTATTTT

V: TRBV10-2
J: TRBJ2-5
D: .
size: .
CDR3: CASLSGRETQYF
DNA: TGCGCCAGCTTATCCGGCCGGGAGACCCAGTACTTC

V: TRBV19
J: TRBJ1-6
D: .
size: few
CDR3: CASSRAGDRSPLHF
DNA: TGTGCCAGTAGTCGGGCAGGGGATCGCTCACCCCTCCACTTT

V: TRBV19
J: TRBJ2-3
D: .
size: once
CDR3: CASRPAGRTDTQYF
DNA: TGTGCCAGTAGGCCGGCGGGAAGGACAGATACGCAGTATTTT

V: TRBV11-3
J: TRBJ2-1
D: TRBD1
size: .
CDR3: CASSLGGTVYNEQFF
DNA: TGTGCCAGCAGCTTAGGTGGGACAGTATACAATGAGCAGTTCTTC

V: TRBV11-2
J: TRBJ2-7
D: TRBD1
size: .
CDR3: CASSRTGGTYEQYF
DNA: TGTGCCAGCAGCCGGACAGGGGGGACCTACGAGCAGTACTTC

V: TRBV5-1
J: TRBJ2-7
D: TRBD2
size: .
CDR3: CASSFSGTSYEQYF
DNA: TGCGCCAGCAGCTTTAGCGGGACTTCCTACGAGCAGTACTTC

V: TRBV29-1
J: TRBJ2-1
D: TRBD2
size: .
CDR3: CSVEDLAGASYNEQFF
DNA: TGCAGCGTTGAAGACCTAGCGGGAGCCTCCTACAATGAGCAGTTCTTC

V: TRBV6-1
J: TRBJ1-1
D: .
size: .
CDR3: CASSESGWGTEAFF
DNA: TGTGCCAGCAGTGAATCTGGGTGGGGCACTGAAGCTTTCTTT

V: TRBV5-6
J: TRBJ1-1
D: TRBD1
size: .
CDR3: CASSWTGGSNTEAFF
DNA: TGTGCCAGCAGTTGGACAGGGGGCTCTAACACTGAAGCTTTCTTT

V: TRBV29-1
J: TRBJ1-2
D: .
size: .
CDR3: CSVAGGLGSGYTF
DNA: TGCAGCGTTGCGGGCGGGTTGGGGTCTGGCTACACCTTC

V: TRBV28
J: TRBJ2-1
D: TRBD2
size: once
CDR3: CASRGTSGLPLFF
DNA: TGTGCCAGCAGGGGGACTAGCGGTTTACCCCTCTTCTTC

V: TRBV27
J: TRBJ2-7
D: .
size: .
CDR3: CASSFGVPYEQYF
DNA: TGTGCCAGCAGTTTTGGAGTTCCTTACGAGCAGTACTTC

V: TRBV7-9
J: TRBJ2-3
D: .
size: .
CDR3: CASSFYPPGGGITDTQYF
DNA: TGTGCCAGCAGCTTTTACCCCCCTGGTGGGGGGATCACAGATACGCAGTATTTT

V: TRBV6-1
J: TRBJ1-6
D: TRBD1
size: few
CDR3: CASSPGTGGYSPLHF
DNA: TGTGCCAGCAGCCCCGGGACAGGGGGCTATTCACCCCTCCACTTT

V: TRBV7-8
J: TRBJ2-5
D: .
size: .
CDR3: CASSLRAPRVGETQYF
DNA: TGTGCCAGCAGCTTGCGCGCCCCCAGGGTAGGGGAGACCCAGTACTTC

V: TRBV6-5
J: TRBJ1-2
D: .
size: .
CDR3: CASSYSIQDWGYTF
DNA: TGTGCCAGCAGTTACTCGATACAGGATTGGGGCTACACCTTC

V: TRBV6-1
J: TRBJ2-5
D: .
size: few
CDR3: CASSALVGAQETQYF
DNA: TGTGCCAGCAGTGCCCTAGTGGGGGCCCAAGAGACCCAGTACTTC

V: TRBV15
J: TRBJ2-5
D: .
size: .
CDR3: CATSRVNREETQYF
DNA: TGTGCCACCAGCAGAGTCAACAGGGAAGAGACCCAGTACTTC

V: TRBV9
J: TRBJ1-2
D: TRBD1
size: .
CDR3: CASSVASGTGPLYGYTF
DNA: TGTGCCAGCAGCGTAGCCTCCGGGACAGGGCCCCTCTATGGCTACACCTTC

V: TRBV12-5
J: TRBJ1-2
D: TRBD1
size: .
CDR3: CASGLRTGVNYGYTF
DNA: TGTGCTAGTGGTTTGCGGACAGGGGTTAACTATGGCTACACCTTC

V: TRBV5-1
J: TRBJ2-1
D: TRBD2
size: once
CDR3: CASSSLAGEGNEQFF
DNA: TGCGCCAGCAGCTCCCTAGCGGGAGAGGGCAATGAGCAGTTCTTC

V: TRBV15
J: TRBJ2-1
D: .
size: .
CDR3: CATSIRQGGRWNEQFF
DNA: TGTGCCACCAGCATAAGACAGGGAGGGAGGTGGAATGAGCAGTTCTTC

V: TRBV10-3
J: TRBJ2-2
D: TRBD1
size: few
CDR3: CAISRTGEYTGELFF
DNA: TGTGCCATCAGCCGGACAGGGGAATACACCGGGGAGCTGTTTTTT

V: TRBV27
J: TRBJ2-7
D: .
size: .
CDR3: CASRHPGFHEQYF
DNA: TGTGCCAGCAGACACCCAGGGTTCCACGAGCAGTACTTC

V: TRBV10-1
J: TRBJ2-7
D: .
size: .
CDR3: CASSEGLGGYEQYF
DNA: TGCGCCAGCAGTGAGGGGCTAGGGGGCTACGAGCAGTACTTC

V: TRBV7-9
J: TRBJ1-2
D: .
size: .
CDR3: CASRQTGGPYGYTF
DNA: TGTGCCAGCAGACAGACAGGAGGTCCCTATGGCTACACCTTC

V: TRBV5-6
J: TRBJ1-1
D: .
size: .
CDR3: CASSYAVWGTEAFF
DNA: TGTGCCAGCAGCTACGCGGTGTGGGGCACTGAAGCTTTCTTT

V: TRBV13
J: TRBJ2-7
D: TRBD1
size: .
CDR3: CASSEQGWYEQYF
DNA: TGTGCCAGCAGCGAACAGGGGTGGTACGAGCAGTACTTC

V: TRBV11-2
J: TRBJ2-7
D: TRBD2
size: .
CDR3: CASSLSGTSYEQYF
DNA: TGTGCCAGCAGCTTAAGCGGGACCTCCTACGAGCAGTACTTC

V: TRBV7-9
J: TRBJ2-7
D: .
size: .
CDR3: CASASSPGHLLYEQYF
DNA: TGTGCCAGCGCGAGCTCCCCGGGACACCTACTCTACGAGCAGTACTTC

V: TRBV9
J: TRBJ1-3
D: .
size: .
CDR3: CASSGGTGISGNTIYF
DNA: TGTGCCAGCAGCGGAGGGACCGGGATTTCTGGAAACACCATATATTTT

V: TRBV18
J: TRBJ1-5
D: .
size: few
CDR3: CASSPAGNQPQHF
DNA: TGTGCCAGCTCACCAGCGGGCAATCAGCCCCAGCATTTT